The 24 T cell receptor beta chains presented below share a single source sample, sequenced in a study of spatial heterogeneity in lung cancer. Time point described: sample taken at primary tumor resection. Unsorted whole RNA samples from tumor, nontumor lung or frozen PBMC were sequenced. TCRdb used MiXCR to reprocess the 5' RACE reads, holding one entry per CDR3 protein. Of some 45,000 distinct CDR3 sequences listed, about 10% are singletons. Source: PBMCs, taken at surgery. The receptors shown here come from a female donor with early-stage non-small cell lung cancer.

The CDR3 loop is CASSYRDTGELFF. The CDR3 nucleotides read TGTGCCAGCAGCTACAGGGATACCGGGGAGCTGTTTTTT. The rearrangement links TRBV5-4 to TRBJ2-2, with D maybe TRBD1 (6 bases). The CDR3 is 13 amino acids. From germline, CDR1 is SGHNT and CDR2 YYREEE (reference sequence). V dropped 3 bases and J dropped 5 bases, with 8 bases sitting between them.

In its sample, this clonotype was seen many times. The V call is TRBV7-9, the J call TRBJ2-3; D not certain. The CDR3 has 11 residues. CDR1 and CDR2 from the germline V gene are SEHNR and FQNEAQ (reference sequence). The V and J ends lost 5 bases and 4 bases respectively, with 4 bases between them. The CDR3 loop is CASSPADTQYF. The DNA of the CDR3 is TGTGCCAGCAGCCCCGCAGATACGCAGTATTTT.

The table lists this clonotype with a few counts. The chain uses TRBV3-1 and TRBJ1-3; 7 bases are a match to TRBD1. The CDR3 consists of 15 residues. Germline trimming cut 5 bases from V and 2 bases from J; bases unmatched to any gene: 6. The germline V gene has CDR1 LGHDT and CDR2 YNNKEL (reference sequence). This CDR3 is CASSSRGNPGNTIYF. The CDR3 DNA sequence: TGTGCCAGCAGCTCCAGGGGGAATCCTGGAAACACCATATATTTT. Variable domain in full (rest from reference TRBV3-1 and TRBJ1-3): DTAVSQTPKYLVTQMGNDKSIKCEQNLGHDTMYWYKQDSKKFLKIMFSYNNKELIINETVPNRFSPKSPDKAHLNLHINSLELGDSAVYFCASSSRGNPGNTIYFGEGSWLTVV.

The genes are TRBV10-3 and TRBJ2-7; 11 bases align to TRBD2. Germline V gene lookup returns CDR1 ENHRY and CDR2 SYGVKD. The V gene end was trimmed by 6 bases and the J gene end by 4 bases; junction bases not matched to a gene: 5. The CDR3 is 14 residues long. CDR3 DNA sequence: TGTGCCATCAGCCCTAGCGGGGGGCCTTACGAGCAGTACTTC. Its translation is CAISPSGGPYEQYF.

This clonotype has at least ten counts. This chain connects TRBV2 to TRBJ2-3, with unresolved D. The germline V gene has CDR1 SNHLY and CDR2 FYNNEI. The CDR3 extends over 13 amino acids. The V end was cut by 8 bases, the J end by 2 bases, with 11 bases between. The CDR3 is CASETRNTDTQYF. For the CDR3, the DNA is TGTGCCAGCGAGACGCGTAACACAGATACGCAGTATTTT.

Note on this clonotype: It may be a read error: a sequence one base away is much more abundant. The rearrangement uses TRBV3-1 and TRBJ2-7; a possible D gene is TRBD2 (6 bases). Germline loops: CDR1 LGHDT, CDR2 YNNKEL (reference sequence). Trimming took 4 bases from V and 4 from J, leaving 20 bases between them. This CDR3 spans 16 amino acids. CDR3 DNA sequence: TGTGCCAGCAGCCCCCTTGGACCAGCGGGCGGATACGAGCAGTACTTC. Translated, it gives CASSPLGPAGGYEQYF.

The CDR3 protein is CATKTGGYEQYF. CDR3 nucleotides: TGTGCCACAAAGACAGGGGGCTACGAGCAGTACTTC. V gene TRBV2 combines with J gene TRBJ2-7; 9 nucleotides match TRBD1. Trimming took 10 bases from V and 3 from J; bases not matched to a gene: 4. The CDR3 length is 12 residues. CDR1 is SNHLY and CDR2 is FYNNEI in the germline V gene. Complete variable domain (other parts from reference TRBV2 and TRBJ2-7): EPEVTQTPSHQVTQMGQEVILRCVPISNHLYFYWYRQILGQKVEFLVSFYNNEISEKSEIFDDQFSVERPDGSNFTLKIRSTKLEDSAMYFCATKTGGYEQYFGPGTRLTVT.

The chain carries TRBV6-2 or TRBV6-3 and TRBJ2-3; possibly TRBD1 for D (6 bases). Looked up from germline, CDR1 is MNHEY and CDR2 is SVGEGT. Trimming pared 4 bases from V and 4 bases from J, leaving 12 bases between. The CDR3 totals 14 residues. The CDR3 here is CASSSDRPADTQYF. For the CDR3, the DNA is TGTGCCAGCAGTTCTGACAGGCCAGCAGATACGCAGTATTTT.

This CDR3 reads CSVGPWPGGSTDTQYF. The CDR3 nucleotides read TGCAGCGTTGGTCCTTGGCCGGGGGGCTCCACAGATACGCAGTATTTT. The chain links TRBV29-1 to TRBJ2-3, with D perhaps TRBD2 (7 bases). This CDR3 is built from 16 residues. V lost 4 bases and J lost 2, with 19 bases in between. Germline lookup yields CDR1 SQVTM and CDR2 ANQGSEA.

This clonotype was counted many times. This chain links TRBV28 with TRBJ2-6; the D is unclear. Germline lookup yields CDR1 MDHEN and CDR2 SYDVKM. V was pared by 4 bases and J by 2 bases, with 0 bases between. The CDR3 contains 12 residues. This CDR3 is CASSSGANVLTF. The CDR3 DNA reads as TGTGCCAGCAGTTCTGGGGCCAACGTCCTGACTTTC.

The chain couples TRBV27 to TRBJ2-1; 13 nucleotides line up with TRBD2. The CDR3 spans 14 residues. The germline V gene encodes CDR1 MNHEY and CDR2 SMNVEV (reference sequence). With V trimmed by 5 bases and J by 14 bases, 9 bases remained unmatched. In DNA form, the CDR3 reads TGTGCCAGCAGTGGACTAGCGGGGGCCTACCGGAAGTTCTTC. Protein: CASSGLAGAYRKFF.

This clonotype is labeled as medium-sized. The chain's CDR3 is CASRTSGTYGETQYF. DNA of the CDR3: TGTGCCAGCAGGACTAGCGGAACCTACGGGGAGACCCAGTACTTC. The chain recombines TRBV27 with TRBJ2-5, with TRBD2 matching 9 bases. Germline values: CDR1 MNHEY, CDR2 SMNVEV (reference sequence). V shed 6 bases, J shed 5 bases, and the junction held 10 bases outside the gene matches. This CDR3 contains 15 residues.

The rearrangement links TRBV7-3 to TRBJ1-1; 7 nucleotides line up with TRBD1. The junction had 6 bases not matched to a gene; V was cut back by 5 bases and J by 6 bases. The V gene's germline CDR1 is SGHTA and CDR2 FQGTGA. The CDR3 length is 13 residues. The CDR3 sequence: CASSATGAAEAFF. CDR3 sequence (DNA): TGTGCCAGCAGCGCCACAGGGGCCGCTGAAGCTTTCTTT.

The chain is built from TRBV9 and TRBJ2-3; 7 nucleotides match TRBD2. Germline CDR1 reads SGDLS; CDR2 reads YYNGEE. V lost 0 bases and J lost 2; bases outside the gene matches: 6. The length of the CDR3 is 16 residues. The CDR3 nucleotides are TGTGCCAGCAGCGTAGGGGGGACTATACTCACAGATACGCAGTATTTT. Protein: CASSVGGTILTDTQYF.

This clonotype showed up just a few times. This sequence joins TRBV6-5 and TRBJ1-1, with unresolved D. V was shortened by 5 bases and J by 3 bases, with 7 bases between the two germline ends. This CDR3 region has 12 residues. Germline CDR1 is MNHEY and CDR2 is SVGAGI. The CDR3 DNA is TGTGCCAGCAGTCCGGGGTACACTGAAGCTTTCTTT. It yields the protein CASSPGYTEAFF.

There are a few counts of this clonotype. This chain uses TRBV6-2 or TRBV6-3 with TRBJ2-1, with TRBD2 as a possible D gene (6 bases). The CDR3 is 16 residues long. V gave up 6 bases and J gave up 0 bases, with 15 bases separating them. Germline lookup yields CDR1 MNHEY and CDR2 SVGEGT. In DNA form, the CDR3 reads TGTGCCAGCAGGGGACGACTAGATCGCTCCTACAATGAGCAGTTCTTC. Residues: CASRGRLDRSYNEQFF.

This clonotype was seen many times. This CDR3 is CASSFDRRGETQYF. The CDR3 DNA follows: TGTGCCAGCAGCTTCGACAGGAGGGGAGAGACCCAGTACTTC. V and J are TRBV11-1 and TRBJ2-5, with D perhaps being TRBD1 or TRBD2 (6 bases each). The CDR3 is 14 residues long. Germline CDR1 reads SGHAT; CDR2 reads FQDESV (reference sequence). Trimming shortened V by 3 bases and J by 4 bases, and 12 bases separated the two germline ends.

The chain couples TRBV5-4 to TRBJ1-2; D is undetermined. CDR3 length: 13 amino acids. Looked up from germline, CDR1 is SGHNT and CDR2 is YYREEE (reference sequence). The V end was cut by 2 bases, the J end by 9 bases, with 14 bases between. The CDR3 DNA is TGTGCCAGCAGCTTCGCAGGATTGGGGAGCTACACCTTC. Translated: CASSFAGLGSYTF.

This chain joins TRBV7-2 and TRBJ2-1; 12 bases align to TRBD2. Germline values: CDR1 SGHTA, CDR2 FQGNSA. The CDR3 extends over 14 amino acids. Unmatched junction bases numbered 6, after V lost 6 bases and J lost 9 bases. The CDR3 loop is CASRPSGGASEQFF. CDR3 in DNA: TGTGCCAGCAGACCTAGCGGGGGGGCCAGTGAGCAGTTCTTC.

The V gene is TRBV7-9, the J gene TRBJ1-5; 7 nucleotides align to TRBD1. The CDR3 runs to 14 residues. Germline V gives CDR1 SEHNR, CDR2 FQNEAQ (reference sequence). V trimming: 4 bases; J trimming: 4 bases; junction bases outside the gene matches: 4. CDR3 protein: CASSSPGGNQPQHF. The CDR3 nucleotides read TGTGCCAGCAGCTCACCAGGGGGTAATCAGCCCCAGCATTTT.

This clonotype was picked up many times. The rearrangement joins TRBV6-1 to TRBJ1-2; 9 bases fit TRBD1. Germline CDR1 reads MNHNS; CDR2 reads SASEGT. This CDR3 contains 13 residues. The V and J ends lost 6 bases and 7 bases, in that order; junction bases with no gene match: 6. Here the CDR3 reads CASRPDRGGGYTF. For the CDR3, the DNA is TGTGCCAGCAGACCCGACAGGGGGGGTGGCTACACCTTC.

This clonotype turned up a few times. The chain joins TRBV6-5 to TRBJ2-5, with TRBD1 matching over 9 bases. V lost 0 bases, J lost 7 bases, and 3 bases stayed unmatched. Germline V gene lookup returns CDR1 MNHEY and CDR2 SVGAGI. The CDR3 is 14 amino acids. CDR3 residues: CASSYSNRGPTQYF. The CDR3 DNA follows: TGTGCCAGCAGTTACTCCAACAGGGGGCCGACCCAGTACTTC.

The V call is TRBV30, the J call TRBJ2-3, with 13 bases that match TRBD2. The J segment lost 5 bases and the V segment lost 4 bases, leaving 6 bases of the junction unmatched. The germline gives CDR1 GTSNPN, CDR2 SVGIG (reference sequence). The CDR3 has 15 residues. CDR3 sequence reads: CAWNQLAGGRDTQYF. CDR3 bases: TGTGCCTGGAATCAACTAGCGGGGGGGAGAGATACGCAGTATTTT.

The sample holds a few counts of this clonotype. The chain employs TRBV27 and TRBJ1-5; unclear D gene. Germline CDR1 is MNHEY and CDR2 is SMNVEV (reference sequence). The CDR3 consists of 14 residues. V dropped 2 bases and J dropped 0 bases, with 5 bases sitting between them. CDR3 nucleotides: TGTGCCAGCAGTTTACACGTTAGCAATCAGCCCCAGCATTTT. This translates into CASSLHVSNQPQHF.